The 8 T cell receptor beta chains reported below all come from one sample, sequenced in a study of T-cell memory formation after mild COVID-19 (dated by TCRdb to the early 2020s). Libraries were prepared through 5' RACE. The sequencer was an Illumina NovaSeq 6000. TCRdb's own reprocessing of the public reads used fastp at Q25 and MiXCR and kept productive beta chains. For every CDR3 protein sequence, its rows merge into one entry that carries the most common genes and DNA. The table for this sample lists fewer than 300,000 distinct CDR3 sequences; roughly 18% of them were counted only once. The top ten clonotypes cover 23% of the sample. Specimen: PBMCs or a T cell subset sorted from them (not recorded which). The receptors derive from a man between 18 and 35 years old who had mild COVID-19 (a few samples of this study predate the infection). The sample titles of this study are shuffled in the database, so cell type and time point are left out; the donor was told from shared clones.

V and J are TRBV29-1 and TRBJ1-1; D perhaps matches TRBD1 (5 bases). The CDR3 covers 17 residues. CDR1 is SQVTM and CDR2 is ANQGSEA in the germline V gene. V lost 5 bases to trimming and J lost 2 bases, with 24 bases between them. Here the CDR3 DNA reads TGCAGCGTTCCCCCCGGCGGGGCCACAGCATTAAACACTGAAGCTTTCTTT. Translation: CSVPPGGATALNTEAFF.

V is TRBV6-5 and J is TRBJ2-1; the match to TRBD2 covers 9 bases. The CDR3 totals 16 residues. The junction had 12 bases not matched to a gene; V was cut back by 0 bases and J by 12 bases. In germline, CDR1 is MNHEY, CDR2 SVGAGI. In DNA form, the CDR3 reads TGTGCCAGCAGTTACTCGGGAGCGGGGGGCGCTTTGGGGCAGTTCTTC. Protein sequence: CASSYSGAGGALGQFF.

This sequence joins TRBV6-6 and TRBJ2-2; D possibly corresponds to TRBD2 (5 bases). The germline CDR1 and CDR2 sequences are MNHNY and SVGAGI (reference sequence). The V gene lost 1 base and the J gene lost 1 base, with 10 bases spanning the gap. This CDR3 contains 16 residues. Here the CDR3 reads CASSYYLRGNTGELFF. CDR3 nucleotides: TGTGCCAGCAGTTACTATTTACGGGGGAACACCGGGGAGCTGTTTTTT.

This chain links TRBV5-4 with TRBJ1-2; D gene ambiguous. V lost 3 bases and J 0 bases, leaving 9 bases between the germline ends. The CDR3 runs 14 residues. Germline lookup yields CDR1 SGHNT and CDR2 YYREEE (reference sequence). CDR3: CASSSPPTNYGYTF. CDR3 DNA: TGTGCCAGCAGCTCACCCCCCACTAACTATGGCTACACCTTC.

In this sample, this clonotype turned up many times. The chain joins TRBV29-1 to TRBJ2-7; no reliable D call. V gave up 3 bases and J gave up 2 bases, with 8 bases separating them. The CDR3 sequence is 12 residues long. Germline CDR1 and CDR2: SQVTM and ANQGSEA. The CDR3 bases are TGCAGCGTTGAGCAGGACGCCTACGAGCAGTACTTC. It yields the protein CSVEQDAYEQYF.

The V and J genes are TRBV10-3 and TRBJ2-2, with TRBD2 identical over 10 bases. V trimming: 2 bases; J trimming: 2 bases; junction bases outside the gene matches: 14. The CDR3 runs 20 residues. CDR1 is ENHRY and CDR2 is SYGVKD in the germline V gene. Written as DNA, the CDR3 is TGTGCCATCAGTGAGCTACCGGGAGTAGCGGGGGGCTACAACACCGGGGAGCTGTTTTTT. Translating gives CAISELPGVAGGYNTGELFF.

CDR3 protein: CASRIGVLGGGMFF. DNA for the CDR3: TGTGCCAGCCGGATTGGTGTTCTTGGGGGCGGAATGTTCTTC. V is TRBV7-9 and J is TRBJ2-1; the D gene is possibly TRBD1 (6 bases). The CDR3 sequence is 14 residues long. Per the germline V gene, CDR1 is SEHNR and CDR2 is FQNEAQ (reference sequence). Trimming stripped 8 bases from V and 15 bases from J, with 26 bases between.

This chain joins TRBV3-1 and TRBJ2-7, with 9 bases matching TRBD2. The junction had 14 bases not matched to a gene; V was cut back by 5 bases and J by 6 bases. Germline V lookup: CDR1 LGHDT, CDR2 YNNKEL (reference sequence). The CDR3 is 16 residues long. The CDR3 protein is CASSDHYRLAAGEQYF. As DNA, the CDR3 is TGTGCCAGCAGCGACCACTACCGACTAGCGGCCGGCGAGCAGTACTTC.